This T cell receptor beta chain appears in the sequencing data of a study of blood T cell repertoires in COVID-19. This CDR3 contains 14 residues. The V end lost 3 bases, the J end lost 6 bases, and 13 bases lay between the germline ends. Germline CDR1 SGDLS, CDR2 YYNGEE. The table came from immunoSEQ multiplex PCR; TCRdb's copy has only in-frame clones and leaves some out. The repertoire holds tens of thousands of clones, with 72% as singletons. The rearrangement joins TRBV9 to TRBJ2-4; tentative D call: TRBD2 (5 bases). The receptor comes from a woman between 70 and 85 years old with COVID-19, enrolled during active disease. Source material: peripheral blood. The DNA of the CDR3 is TGTGCCAGCAGCGATCCCCAAGAGGGAAACATTCAGTACTTC. It translates to CASSDPQEGNIQYF.